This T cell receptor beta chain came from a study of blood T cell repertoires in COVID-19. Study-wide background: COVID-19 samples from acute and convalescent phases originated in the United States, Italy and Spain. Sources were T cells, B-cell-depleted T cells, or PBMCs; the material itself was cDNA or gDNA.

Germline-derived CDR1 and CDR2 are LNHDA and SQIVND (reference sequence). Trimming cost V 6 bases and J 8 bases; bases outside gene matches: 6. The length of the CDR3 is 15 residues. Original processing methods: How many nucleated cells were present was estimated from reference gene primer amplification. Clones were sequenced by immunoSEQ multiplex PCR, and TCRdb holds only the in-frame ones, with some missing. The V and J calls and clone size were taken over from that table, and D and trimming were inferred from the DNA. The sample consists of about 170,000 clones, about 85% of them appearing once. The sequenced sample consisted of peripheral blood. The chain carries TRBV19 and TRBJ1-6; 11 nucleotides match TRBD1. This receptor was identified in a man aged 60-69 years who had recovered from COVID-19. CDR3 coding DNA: TGTGCCAGTAGCTTCCGGGACAGGGGGTATTCACCCCTCCACTTT. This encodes CASSFRDRGYSPLHF.